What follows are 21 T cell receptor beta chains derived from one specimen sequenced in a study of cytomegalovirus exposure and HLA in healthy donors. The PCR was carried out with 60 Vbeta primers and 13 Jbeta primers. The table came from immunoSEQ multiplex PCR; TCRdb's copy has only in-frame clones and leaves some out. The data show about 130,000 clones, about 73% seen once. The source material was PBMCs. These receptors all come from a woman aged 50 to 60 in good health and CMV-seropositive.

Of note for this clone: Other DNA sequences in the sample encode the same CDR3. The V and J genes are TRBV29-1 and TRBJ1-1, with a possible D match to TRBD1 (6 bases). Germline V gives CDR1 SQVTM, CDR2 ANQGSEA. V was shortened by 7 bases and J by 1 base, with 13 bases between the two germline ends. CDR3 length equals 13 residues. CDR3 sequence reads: CSGGRTRNTEAFF. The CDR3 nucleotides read TGCAGCGGGGGGCGCACGCGGAACACTGAAGCTTTCTTT.

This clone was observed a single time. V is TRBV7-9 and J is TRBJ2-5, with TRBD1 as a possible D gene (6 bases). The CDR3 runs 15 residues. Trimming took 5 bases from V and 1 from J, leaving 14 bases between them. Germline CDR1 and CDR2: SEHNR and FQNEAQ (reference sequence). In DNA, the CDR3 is TGTGCCAGCAGCCTCGTTCCAGGGGTCCAAGAGACCCAGTACTTC. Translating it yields CASSLVPGVQETQYF.

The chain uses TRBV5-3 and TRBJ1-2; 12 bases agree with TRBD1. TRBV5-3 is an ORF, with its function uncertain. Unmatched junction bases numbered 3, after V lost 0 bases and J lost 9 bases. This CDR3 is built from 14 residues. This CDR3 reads CARSLAGQGARYTF. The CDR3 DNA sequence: TGTGCCAGAAGCTTGGCGGGACAGGGGGCCCGCTACACCTTC.

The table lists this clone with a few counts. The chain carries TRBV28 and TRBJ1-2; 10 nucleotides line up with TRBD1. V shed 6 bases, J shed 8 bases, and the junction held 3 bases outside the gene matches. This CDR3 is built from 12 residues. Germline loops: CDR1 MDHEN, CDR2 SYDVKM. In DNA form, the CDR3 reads TGTGCCAGCAGGGGACAGGGGCGAGGCTACACCTTC. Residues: CASRGQGRGYTF.

This CDR3 is CASSRTGGADTQYF. CDR3 coding DNA: TGTGCCAGCAGTCGTACCGGGGGGGCGGACACGCAGTATTTT. The chain has TRBV7-9 and TRBJ2-3; 8 bases map to TRBD2. Germline values: CDR1 SEHNR, CDR2 FQNEAQ (reference sequence). The CDR3 totals 14 residues. Losses at the gene ends were 6 bases for V and 9 bases for J; bases not matched to a gene: 11.

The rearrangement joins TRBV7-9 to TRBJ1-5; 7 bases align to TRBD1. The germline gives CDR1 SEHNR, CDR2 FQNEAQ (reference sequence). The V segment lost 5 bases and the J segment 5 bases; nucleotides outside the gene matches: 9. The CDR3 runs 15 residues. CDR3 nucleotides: TGTGCCAGCAGCGCACGACAGGGTTCGGATCAGCCCCAGCATTTT. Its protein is CASSARQGSDQPQHF.

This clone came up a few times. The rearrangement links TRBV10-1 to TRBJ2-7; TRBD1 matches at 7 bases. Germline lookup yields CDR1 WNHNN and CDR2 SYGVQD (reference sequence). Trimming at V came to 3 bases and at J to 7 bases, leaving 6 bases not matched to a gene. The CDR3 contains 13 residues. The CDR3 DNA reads TGCGCCAGCAGTGACCATGACAGGGCAGAGCAGTACTTC. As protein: CASSDHDRAEQYF.

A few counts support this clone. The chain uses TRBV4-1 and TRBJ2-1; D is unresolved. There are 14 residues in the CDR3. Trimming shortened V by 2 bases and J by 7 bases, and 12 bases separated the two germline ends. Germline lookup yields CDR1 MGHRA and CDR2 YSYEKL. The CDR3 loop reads CASSQPRQENEQFF. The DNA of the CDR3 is TGCGCCAGCAGCCAACCCAGGCAGGAAAATGAGCAGTTCTTC.

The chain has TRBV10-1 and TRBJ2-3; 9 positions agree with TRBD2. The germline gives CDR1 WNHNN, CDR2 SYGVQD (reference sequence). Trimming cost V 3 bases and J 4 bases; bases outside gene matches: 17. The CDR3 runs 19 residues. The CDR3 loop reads CASSDTGTSRPTNPDTQYF. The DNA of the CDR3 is TGCGCCAGCAGTGACACCGGGACTAGCCGCCCCACGAACCCAGATACGCAGTATTTT.

The CDR3: CASSQERARGYTF. The CDR3 coding sequence is TGTGCCAGCAGCCAAGAGCGGGCTCGTGGCTACACCTTC. The chain links TRBV4-2 to TRBJ1-2; D call uncertain. V lost 0 bases and J lost 7, with 9 bases in between. CDR3 length: 13 residues. Germline values: CDR1 LGHNA, CDR2 YNFKEQ.

The CDR3: CASSTQNLLAGGSYNEQFF. The CDR3 coding sequence is TGTGCCAGTAGTACCCAAAACCTACTAGCGGGTGGGTCCTACAATGAGCAGTTCTTC. The genes are TRBV19 and TRBJ2-1, with TRBD2 matching 9 bases. Germline V gene lookup returns CDR1 LNHDA and CDR2 SQIVND (reference sequence). The length of the CDR3 is 19 residues. V shed 4 bases, J shed 1 base, and the junction held 14 bases outside the gene matches.

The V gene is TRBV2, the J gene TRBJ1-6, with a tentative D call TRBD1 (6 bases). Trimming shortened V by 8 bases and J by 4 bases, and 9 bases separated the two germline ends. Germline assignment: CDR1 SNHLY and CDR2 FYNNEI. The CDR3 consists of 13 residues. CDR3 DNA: TGTGCCAGCCGGACAGTGTATAATTCACCCCTCCACTTT. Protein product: CASRTVYNSPLHF. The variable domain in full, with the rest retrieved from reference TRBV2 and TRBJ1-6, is EPEVTQTPSHQVTQMGQEVILRCVPISNHLYFYWYRQILGQKVEFLVSFYNNEISEKSEIFDDQFSVERPDGSNFTLKIRSTKLEDSAMYFCASRTVYNSPLHFGNGTRLTVT.

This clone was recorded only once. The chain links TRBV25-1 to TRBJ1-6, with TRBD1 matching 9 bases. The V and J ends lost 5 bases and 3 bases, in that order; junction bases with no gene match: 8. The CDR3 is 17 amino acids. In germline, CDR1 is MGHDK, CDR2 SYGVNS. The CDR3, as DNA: TGTGCCAGCAGTTCGCGTTTGGGACAGGGCTATAATTCACCCCTCCACTTT. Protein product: CASSSRLGQGYNSPLHF.

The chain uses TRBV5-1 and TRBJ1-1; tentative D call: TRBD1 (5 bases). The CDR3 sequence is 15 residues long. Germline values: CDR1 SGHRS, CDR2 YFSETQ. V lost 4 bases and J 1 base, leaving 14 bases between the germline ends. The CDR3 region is CASSPGGHWNTEAFF. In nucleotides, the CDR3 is TGCGCCAGCAGCCCGGGGGGTCATTGGAACACTGAAGCTTTCTTT.

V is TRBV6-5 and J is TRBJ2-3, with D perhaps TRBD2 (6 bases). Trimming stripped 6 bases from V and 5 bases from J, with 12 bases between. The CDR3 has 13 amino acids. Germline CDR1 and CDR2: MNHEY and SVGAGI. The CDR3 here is CASREGLGDTQYF. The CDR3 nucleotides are TGTGCCAGCAGGGAGGGGTTAGGAGATACGCAGTATTTT.

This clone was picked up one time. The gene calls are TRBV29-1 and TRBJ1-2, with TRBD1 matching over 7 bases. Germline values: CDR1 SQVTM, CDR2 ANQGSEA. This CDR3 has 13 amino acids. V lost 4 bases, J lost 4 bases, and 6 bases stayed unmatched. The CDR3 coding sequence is TGCAGCGTTGCGAGACAGGGATCCTATGGCTACACCTTC. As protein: CSVARQGSYGYTF. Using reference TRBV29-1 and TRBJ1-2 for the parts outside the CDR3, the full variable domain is SAVISQKPSRDICQRGTSLTIQCQVDSQVTMMFWYRQQPGQSLTLIATANQGSEATYESGFVIDKFPISRPNLTFSTLTVSNMSPEDSSIYLCSVARQGSYGYTFGSGTRLTVV.

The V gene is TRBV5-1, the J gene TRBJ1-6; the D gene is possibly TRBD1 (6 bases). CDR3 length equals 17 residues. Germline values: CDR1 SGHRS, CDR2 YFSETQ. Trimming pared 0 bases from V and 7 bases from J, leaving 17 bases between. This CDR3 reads CASSLGGHGRGNSPLHF. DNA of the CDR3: TGCGCCAGCAGCTTGGGGGGACACGGACGGGGAAATTCACCCCTCCACTTT.

The CDR3 DNA sequence: TGTGCCAGCAGCGTAGTTGCCGAGTTGGGGGCCCATGGCTACACCTTC. It translates to CASSVVAELGAHGYTF. V usage is TRBV9 and J usage is TRBJ1-2, with a possible D match to TRBD1 (6 bases). Trimming pared 0 bases from V and 6 bases from J, leaving 18 bases between. Germline V gene data show CDR1 as SGDLS and CDR2 as YYNGEE. The CDR3 is 16 residues long. Full variable domain (outside the CDR3, taken from reference TRBV9 and TRBJ1-2): DSGVTQTPKHLITATGQRVTLRCSPRSGDLSVYWYQQSLDQGLQFLIQYYNGEERAKGNILERFSAQQFPDLHSELNLSSLELGDSALYFCASSVVAELGAHGYTFGSGTRLTVV.

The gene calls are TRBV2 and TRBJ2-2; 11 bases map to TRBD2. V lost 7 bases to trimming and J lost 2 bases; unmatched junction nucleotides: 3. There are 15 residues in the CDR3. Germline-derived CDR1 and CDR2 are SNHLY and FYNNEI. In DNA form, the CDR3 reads TGTGCCAGCATCCTAGCGGGGGGCAACACCGGGGAGCTGTTTTTT. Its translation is CASILAGGNTGELFF.

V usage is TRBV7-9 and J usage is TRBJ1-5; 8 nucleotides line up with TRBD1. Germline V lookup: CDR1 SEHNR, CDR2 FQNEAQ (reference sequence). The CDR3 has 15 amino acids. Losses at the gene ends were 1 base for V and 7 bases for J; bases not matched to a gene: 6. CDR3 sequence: CASSLGVQGGQPQHF. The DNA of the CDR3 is TGTGCCAGCAGCTTAGGCGTACAGGGGGGACAGCCCCAGCATTTT.

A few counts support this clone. The CDR3 loop is CASRQGGVGTEAFF. The CDR3 bases are TGTGCCAGCAGACAGGGGGGGGTTGGGACTGAAGCTTTCTTT. The chain couples TRBV7-8 to TRBJ1-1; 8 bases fit TRBD1. V lost 6 bases to trimming and J lost 5 bases; unmatched junction nucleotides: 8. The germline gives CDR1 SGHVS, CDR2 FQNEAQ. CDR3 size: 14 residues.